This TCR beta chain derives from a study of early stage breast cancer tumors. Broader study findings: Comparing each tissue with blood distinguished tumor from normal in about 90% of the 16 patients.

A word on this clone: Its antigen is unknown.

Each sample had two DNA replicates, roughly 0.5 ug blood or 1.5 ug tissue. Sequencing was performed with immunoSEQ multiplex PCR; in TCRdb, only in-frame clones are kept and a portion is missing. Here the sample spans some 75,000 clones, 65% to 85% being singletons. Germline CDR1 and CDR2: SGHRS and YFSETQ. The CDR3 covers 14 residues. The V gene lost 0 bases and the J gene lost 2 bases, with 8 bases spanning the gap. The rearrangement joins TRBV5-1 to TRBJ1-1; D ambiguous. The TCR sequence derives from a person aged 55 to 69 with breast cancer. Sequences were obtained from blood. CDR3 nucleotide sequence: TGCGCCAGCAGCTTGGGTCAGCCTAACACTGAAGCTTTCTTT. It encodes CASSLGQPNTEAFF.